Listed here are 27 T cell receptor beta chains from one sample, sequenced in a study of T cell responses to AZD1222 COVID-19 vaccine. Profiling relied on immunoSEQ multiplex PCR, and the TCRdb table lists in-frame clones only, not all of them. The top ten hold approximately 5.4% of the sample, which has some 83,000 clones, approximately 90% seen once. Material: peripheral blood, obtained on day 0 of AZD1222 vaccination. Receptor source: an adult in good health.

This clone occurred once. The chain recombines TRBV28 with TRBJ2-5; 11 nucleotides line up with TRBD2. After removal of 5 bases from V and 4 bases from J, the junction contained 3 bases not matched to a gene. The V gene's germline CDR1 is MDHEN and CDR2 SYDVKM. The CDR3 has 14 residues. The DNA of the CDR3 is TGTGCCAGCAGTCTACTAGCGGGGGTAGAGACCCAGTACTTC. This gives the protein CASSLLAGVETQYF.

The chain links TRBV6-5 to TRBJ2-1; D is undetermined. Deletions cut 9 bases from V and 7 bases from J, with 16 bases between. Per germline, CDR1 MNHEY and CDR2 SVGAGI. CDR3 length: 13 amino acids. The CDR3 DNA reads TGTGCCAGTACCCCGGCAGGTAAAAATGAGCAGTTCTTC. Translation gives CASTPAGKNEQFF.

In this sample, this clone turned up a few times. The same CDR3 arises from other DNA sequences in this sample as well. The rearrangement joins TRBV19 to TRBJ1-2; perhaps TRBD1 as D (6 bases). CDR1 LNHDA and CDR2 SQIVND come from the germline V gene (reference sequence). This CDR3 contains 13 residues. The V and J ends lost 6 bases and 2 bases respectively, with 10 bases between them. CDR3 in DNA: TGTGCCAGTAGGAGAACAGGGAACTATGGCTACACCTTC. This sequence encodes CASRRTGNYGYTF.

This chain joins TRBV6-1 and TRBJ2-7, with D perhaps TRBD1 or TRBD2 (6 bases each). CDR1 and CDR2 (germline): MNHNS, SASEGT. This CDR3 region has 15 residues. Between the trimmed V and J ends, which lost 2 bases and 2 bases, there was a span of 13 bases. This chain's CDR3 is CASSETGRSPYEQYF. The CDR3 coding sequence is TGTGCCAGCAGTGAAACAGGGAGGAGCCCCTACGAGCAGTACTTC.

CDR3 amino acids: CASSDALDRVVVGYTF. The CDR3 bases are TGTGCCAGCAGTGATGCATTAGACAGGGTGGTTGTTGGCTACACCTTC. This chain joins TRBV2 and TRBJ1-2; 7 bases are shared with TRBD1. The length of the CDR3 is 16 residues. Germline-derived CDR1 and CDR2 are SNHLY and FYNNEI. The trim removed 3 bases at V and 7 bases at J, leaving 14 bases unmatched. The full variable domain, with the rest looked up from reference TRBV2 and TRBJ1-2, is EPEVTQTPSHQVTQMGQEVILRCVPISNHLYFYWYRQILGQKVEFLVSFYNNEISEKSEIFDDQFSVERPDGSNFTLKIRSTKLEDSAMYFCASSDALDRVVVGYTFGSGTRLTVV.

The V call is TRBV5-6, the J call TRBJ1-1; D is uncertain. The CDR3 totals 15 residues. The V and J ends lost 2 bases and 0 bases respectively, with 11 bases between them. Germline CDR1 is SGHDT and CDR2 is YYEEEE. CDR3 in amino acids: CASSFRDRMNTEAFF. CDR3 bases: TGTGCCAGCAGCTTTAGGGATCGTATGAACACTGAAGCTTTCTTT.

The V gene is TRBV7-3, the J gene TRBJ1-1; 8 bases fit TRBD1. The J segment lost 9 bases and the V segment lost 5 bases, leaving 8 bases of the junction unmatched. The CDR3 is made up of 13 amino acids. Germline CDR1 and CDR2: SGHTA and FQGTGA. The CDR3 loop reads CASSNGQGDKAFF. The CDR3 DNA sequence: TGTGCCAGCAGCAATGGACAGGGCGATAAAGCTTTCTTT. Complete variable domain (other parts from reference TRBV7-3 and TRBJ1-1): GAGVSQTPSNKVTEKGKYVELRCDPISGHTALYWYRQSLGQGPEFLIYFQGTGAADDSGLPNDRFFAVRPEGSVSTLKIQRTERGDSAVYLCASSNGQGDKAFFGQGTRLTVV.

V is TRBV11-3 and J is TRBJ1-2; D may be TRBD1 (5 bases). Trimming took 3 bases from V and 8 from J, leaving 13 bases between them. Germline V gene lookup returns CDR1 SGHNT and CDR2 YENEEA. The CDR3 is 13 residues long. The CDR3 sequence: CASSLGTSPGYTF. Written as DNA, the CDR3 is TGTGCCAGCAGCTTGGGGACTAGTCCCGGCTACACCTTC.

CDR3 in amino acids: CASSFGTQRPTYGYTF. CDR3 coding DNA: TGTGCCAGCAGCTTCGGGACACAAAGACCTACTTATGGCTACACCTTC. The V and J genes are TRBV11-2 and TRBJ1-2, with D perhaps matching TRBD1 (6 bases). CDR1 is SGHAT, CDR2 FQNNGV, per germline. The CDR3 extends over 16 amino acids. V was trimmed by 3 bases and J by 5 bases, leaving 19 bases between them.

The rearrangement uses TRBV5-4 and TRBJ2-5; D is ambiguous. Per the germline V gene, CDR1 is SGHNT and CDR2 is YYREEE (reference sequence). The V gene lost 4 bases and the J gene lost 5 bases, with 12 bases spanning the gap. CDR3 length: 13 residues. As DNA, the CDR3 is TGTGCCAGCAGCCCCTCCTTGGGGGAGACCCAGTACTTC. This translates into CASSPSLGETQYF. Full variable domain (missing parts from reference TRBV5-4 and TRBJ2-5): ETGVTQSPTHLIKTRGQQVTLRCSSQSGHNTVSWYQQALGQGPQFIFQYYREEENGRGNFPPRFSGLQFPNYSSELNVNALELDDSALYLCASSPSLGETQYFGPGTRLLVL.

The chain has TRBV12-3 or TRBV12-4 and TRBJ1-1; D not certain. This CDR3 is built from 13 residues. Deletions cut 0 bases from V and 1 base from J, with 3 bases between. The DNA of the CDR3 is TGTGCCAGCAGTTTAGCCAGGAACACTGAAGCTTTCTTT. This sequence encodes CASSLARNTEAFF.

The chain has TRBV5-1 and TRBJ2-2, with D possibly being TRBD2 (6 bases). This CDR3 comprises 13 residues. The V gene's germline CDR1 is SGHRS and CDR2 YFSETQ. V lost 3 bases to trimming and J lost 8 bases, with 11 bases between them. The CDR3 DNA reads as TGCGCCAGCAGCTCACTAGCTGGGGGGGAGCTGTTTTTT. Its translation is CASSSLAGGELFF. Full variable domain (remainder filled in from reference TRBV5-1 and TRBJ2-2): KAGVTQTPRYLIKTRGQQVTLSCSPISGHRSVSWYQQTPGQGLQFLFEYFSETQRNKGNFPGRFSGRQFSNSRSEMNVSTLELGDSALYLCASSSLAGGELFFGEGSRLTVL.

The chain combines TRBV2 with TRBJ2-7; D is unclear. Germline loops: CDR1 SNHLY, CDR2 FYNNEI. V dropped 1 base and J dropped 6 bases, with 10 bases sitting between them. This CDR3 spans 13 amino acids. The CDR3 region has the DNA TGTGCCAGCAGTGAAGAAGGGTTGGGCGAGCAGTACTTC. Translated: CASSEEGLGEQYF.

V gene TRBV3-1 (or the pseudogene TRBV3-2) combines with J gene TRBJ2-7, with D tentatively TRBD1 (6 bases). Germline V CDR1 and CDR2: LGHDT, YNNKEL (reference sequence). The CDR3 has 15 residues. V was clipped by 1 base and J by 2 bases, with 12 bases between them. The CDR3 sequence is CASSQVPQGTYEQYF. The CDR3 bases are TGTGCCAGCAGCCAAGTCCCACAGGGCACCTACGAGCAGTACTTC.

The chain is built from TRBV6-5 and TRBJ1-2; D call uncertain. The CDR3 spans 16 residues. Trimming removed 2 bases from V and 6 bases from J, with 19 bases in between. Germline loops: CDR1 MNHEY, CDR2 SVGAGI. The CDR3 region has the DNA TGTGCCAGCAGTTACGCCGGACCCTCTAATCCCAATGGCTACACCTTC. Translation: CASSYAGPSNPNGYTF.

The rearrangement uses TRBV28 and TRBJ2-7; 10 bases map to TRBD1. This CDR3 spans 14 amino acids. Germline CDR1 reads MDHEN; CDR2 reads SYDVKM. V dropped 8 bases and J dropped 7; count of bases not matched to a gene: 11. DNA for the CDR3: TGTGCCAGCCTTTCCGGGACAGGGGTTCAGGAGCAGTACTTC. Encoded protein: CASLSGTGVQEQYF.

This clone was detected once. The chain combines TRBV6-6 with TRBJ1-2; weak D call: TRBD1 (5 bases). Deletions cut 4 bases from V and 6 bases from J, with 18 bases between. CDR1 MNHNY and CDR2 SVGAGI come from the germline V gene (reference sequence). This CDR3 region has 15 residues. The CDR3 bases are TGTGCCAGCAGTTCCGGGACCCACTGGATGGATGGCTACACCTTC. This translates into CASSSGTHWMDGYTF.

The sample holds a few counts of this clone. This chain joins TRBV4-3 and TRBJ1-5; no clear D. Trimming took off 2 bases at V and 0 bases at J, with 5 bases between the two ends. The germline gives CDR1 LGHNA, CDR2 YSLEER. This CDR3 has 14 amino acids. The DNA for the CDR3 is TGCGCCAGCAGCCAACAGATTAGCAATCAGCCCCAGCATTTT. Translated, it gives CASSQQISNQPQHF.

The CDR3 DNA is TGTGCCAGCAGCGTGAGCGGGGGCATACAAGAGACCCAGTACTTC. Protein sequence: CASSVSGGIQETQYF. The chain is built from TRBV7-8 and TRBJ2-5, with TRBD2 matching over 8 bases. The junction had 7 bases not matched to a gene; V was cut back by 5 bases and J by 2 bases. This CDR3 spans 15 amino acids. Germline V gene data show CDR1 as SGHVS and CDR2 as FQNEAQ.

The chain combines TRBV19 with TRBJ2-6; D is unclear. Germline-derived CDR1 and CDR2 are LNHDA and SQIVND (reference sequence). The CDR3 length is 14 residues. Deletions cut 3 bases from V and 4 bases from J, with 7 bases between. The chain's CDR3 is CASSIGFGANVLTF. Here the CDR3 DNA reads TGTGCCAGTAGTATCGGGTTCGGGGCCAACGTCCTGACTTTC.

A remark on this clone: This specimen includes other DNA sequences encoding the same CDR3. V gene TRBV5-1 combines with J gene TRBJ2-1; 8 bases line up with TRBD2. In germline, CDR1 is SGHRS, CDR2 YFSETQ. This CDR3 contains 16 residues. With V trimmed by 0 bases and J by 2 bases, 4 bases remained unmatched. CDR3 in amino acids: CASSLASGGTYNEQFF. The DNA for the CDR3 is TGCGCCAGCAGCTTGGCAAGCGGGGGTACCTACAATGAGCAGTTCTTC.

This sequence joins TRBV12-3 or TRBV12-4 and TRBJ1-5; no clear D gene. The V end was cut by 3 bases, the J end by 7 bases, with 7 bases between. The CDR3 runs to 12 residues. The CDR3 loop reads CASSFPWQPQHF. The CDR3 coding sequence is TGTGCCAGCAGTTTTCCGTGGCAGCCCCAGCATTTT.

V and J are TRBV5-6 and TRBJ1-5; 7 bases fit TRBD1. The J segment lost 4 bases and the V segment lost 1 base, leaving 5 bases of the junction unmatched. The CDR3 has 15 amino acids. Germline CDR1 SGHDT, CDR2 YYEEEE. The CDR3 sequence is CASSLQGGWNQPQHF. The CDR3 DNA follows: TGTGCCAGCAGCTTGCAGGGGGGTTGGAATCAGCCCCAGCATTTT.

This chain links TRBV4-2 with TRBJ1-5, with TRBD1 as a possible D gene (6 bases). The germline CDR1 and CDR2 sequences are LGHNA and YNFKEQ. V lost 0 bases and J 5 bases, leaving 20 bases between the germline ends. The length of the CDR3 is 18 residues. The CDR3, as DNA: TGTGCCAGCAGCCAAGATATTGTGGGGACACGACGGGATCAGCCCCAGCATTTT. Its protein product is CASSQDIVGTRRDQPQHF.

The chain employs TRBV7-8 and TRBJ2-5; 9 nucleotides match TRBD1. The J segment lost 5 bases and the V segment lost 2 bases, leaving 3 bases of the junction unmatched. This CDR3 has 14 amino acids. CDR1 SGHVS and CDR2 FQNEAQ come from the germline V gene. The CDR3 DNA reads as TGTGCCAGCAGCTTACGGACAGGGGACGAGACCCAGTACTTC. This sequence encodes CASSLRTGDETQYF.

This clone was picked up one time. V usage is TRBV19 and J usage is TRBJ2-2; a weak D match, TRBD2 (6 bases). V lost 6 bases, J lost 3 bases, and 20 bases lay in between. Germline CDR1 is LNHDA and CDR2 is SQIVND (reference sequence). This CDR3 has 17 residues. CDR3 residues: CASRSLAPRQHTGELFF. The CDR3 DNA is TGTGCCAGTAGGAGTCTAGCGCCCCGCCAACACACCGGGGAGCTGTTTTTT.

This sequence joins TRBV12-5 and TRBJ2-1; perhaps TRBD2 as D (6 bases). This CDR3 has 14 amino acids. Germline CDR1 LGHNT, CDR2 FRNRAP. The V gene lost 5 bases and the J gene lost 7 bases, with 15 bases spanning the gap. The chain's CDR3 is CASGPRSGVNEQFF. In DNA, the CDR3 is TGTGCTAGTGGTCCTCGGTCGGGGGTGAATGAGCAGTTCTTC.